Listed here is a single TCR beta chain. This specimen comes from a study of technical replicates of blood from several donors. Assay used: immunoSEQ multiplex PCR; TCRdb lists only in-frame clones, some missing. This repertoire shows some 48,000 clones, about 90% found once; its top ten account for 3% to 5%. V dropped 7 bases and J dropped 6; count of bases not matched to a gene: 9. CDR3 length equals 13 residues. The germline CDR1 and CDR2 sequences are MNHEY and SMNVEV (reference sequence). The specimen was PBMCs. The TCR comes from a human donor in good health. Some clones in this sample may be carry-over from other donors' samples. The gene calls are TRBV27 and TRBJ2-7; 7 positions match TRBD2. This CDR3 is CASTPGGRGEQYF. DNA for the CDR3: TGTGCCAGCACTCCGGGAGGAAGGGGCGAGCAGTACTTC.